The subject of this entry is one T cell receptor (beta chain). The antigen is unknown. Produced via immunoSEQ multiplex PCR; TCRdb's table is partial and in-frame only. The sample yields 140,000 to 150,000 clones, roughly nine tenths seen once. The entry originates in a study of T cell responses to AZD1222 COVID-19 vaccine. Germline loops: CDR1 MGHRA, CDR2 YSYEKL. V dropped 7 bases and J dropped 0 bases, with 18 bases sitting between them. The CDR3 has 16 residues. Study outcomes and limitations: Regions 160-218 and 743-854 dominated among vaccine-associated CD4 TCRs spanning spike.

V gene TRBV4-1 combines with J gene TRBJ1-1; D is undetermined. Sequenced here: peripheral blood, sampled on day 0 of AZD1222 vaccination. This TCR came from an adult in good health. The CDR3 spells CASTSGNGRMNTEAFF. CDR3 nucleotides: TGCGCCAGCACGTCCGGGAACGGTCGGATGAACACTGAAGCTTTCTTT.